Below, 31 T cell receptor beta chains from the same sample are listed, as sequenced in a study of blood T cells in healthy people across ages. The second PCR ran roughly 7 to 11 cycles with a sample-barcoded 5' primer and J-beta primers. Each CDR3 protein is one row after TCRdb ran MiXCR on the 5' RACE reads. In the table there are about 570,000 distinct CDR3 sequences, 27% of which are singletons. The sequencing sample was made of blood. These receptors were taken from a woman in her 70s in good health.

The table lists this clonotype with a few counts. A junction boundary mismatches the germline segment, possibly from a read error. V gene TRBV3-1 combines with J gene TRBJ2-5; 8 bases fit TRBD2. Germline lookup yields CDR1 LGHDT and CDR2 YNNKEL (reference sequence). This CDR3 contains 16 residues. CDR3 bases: TGTGCCAGCAACCAAGTCCCCCGGACTAGCCCAGCGACCCAGTACTTC. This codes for CASNQVPRTSPATQYF.

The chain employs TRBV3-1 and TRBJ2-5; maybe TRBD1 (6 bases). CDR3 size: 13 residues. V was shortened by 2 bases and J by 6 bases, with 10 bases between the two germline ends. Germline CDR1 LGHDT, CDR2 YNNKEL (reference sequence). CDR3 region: CASSQSTGQTQYF. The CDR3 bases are TGTGCCAGCAGCCAATCCACAGGGCAGACCCAGTACTTC.

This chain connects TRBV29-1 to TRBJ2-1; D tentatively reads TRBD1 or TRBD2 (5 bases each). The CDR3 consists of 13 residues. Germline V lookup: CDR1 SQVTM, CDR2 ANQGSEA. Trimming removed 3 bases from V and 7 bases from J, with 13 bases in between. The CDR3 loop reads CSVDRERTNEQFF. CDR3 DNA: TGCAGCGTTGACAGGGAGAGAACAAATGAGCAGTTCTTC.

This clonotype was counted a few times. The CDR3 nucleotides are TGCAGTGCTAGACTCGACCAAGGCTATGGCTACACCTTC. It is translated as CSARLDQGYGYTF. The chain has TRBV20-1 and TRBJ1-2; D unresolved. V lost 2 bases and J lost 4, with 11 bases in between. The CDR3 runs to 13 residues. The germline V gene has CDR1 DFQATT and CDR2 SNEGSKA (reference sequence).

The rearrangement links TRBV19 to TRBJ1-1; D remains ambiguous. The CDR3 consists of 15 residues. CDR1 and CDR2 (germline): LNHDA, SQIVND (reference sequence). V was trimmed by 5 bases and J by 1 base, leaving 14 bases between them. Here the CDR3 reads CASSELPWKNTEAFF. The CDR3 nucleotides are TGTGCCAGTAGTGAACTACCGTGGAAGAACACTGAAGCTTTCTTT.

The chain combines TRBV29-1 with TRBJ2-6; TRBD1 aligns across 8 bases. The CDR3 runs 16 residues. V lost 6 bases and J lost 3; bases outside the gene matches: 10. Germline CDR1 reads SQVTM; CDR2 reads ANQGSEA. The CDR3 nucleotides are TGCAGCGTGTTGGACAGGGAATACTTTGGGGCCAACGTCCTGACTTTC. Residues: CSVLDREYFGANVLTF.

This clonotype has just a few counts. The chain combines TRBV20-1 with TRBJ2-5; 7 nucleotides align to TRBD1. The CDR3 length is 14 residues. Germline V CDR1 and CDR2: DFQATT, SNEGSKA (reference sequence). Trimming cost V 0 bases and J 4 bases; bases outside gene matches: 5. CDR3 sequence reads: CSARDFGTAETQYF. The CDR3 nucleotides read TGCAGTGCTAGAGATTTTGGGACAGCAGAGACCCAGTACTTC.

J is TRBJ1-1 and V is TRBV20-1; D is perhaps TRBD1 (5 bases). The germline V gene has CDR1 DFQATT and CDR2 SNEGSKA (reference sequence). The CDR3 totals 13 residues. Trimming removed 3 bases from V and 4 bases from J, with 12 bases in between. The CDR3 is CSASREVVTEAFF. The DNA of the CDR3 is TGCAGTGCTAGCAGGGAGGTTGTCACTGAAGCTTTCTTT.

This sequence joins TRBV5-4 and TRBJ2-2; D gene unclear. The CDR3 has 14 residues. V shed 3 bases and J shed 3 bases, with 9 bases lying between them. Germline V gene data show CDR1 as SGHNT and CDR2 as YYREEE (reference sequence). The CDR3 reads CASSSSSHTGELFF. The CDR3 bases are TGTGCCAGCAGCTCTTCCAGTCACACCGGGGAGCTGTTTTTT.

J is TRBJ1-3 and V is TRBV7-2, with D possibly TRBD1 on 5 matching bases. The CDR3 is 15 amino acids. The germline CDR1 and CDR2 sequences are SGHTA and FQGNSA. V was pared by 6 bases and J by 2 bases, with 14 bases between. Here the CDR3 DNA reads TGTGCCAGCAGACAGAGGGGTGTAGCTGGAAACACCATATATTTT. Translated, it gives CASRQRGVAGNTIYF.

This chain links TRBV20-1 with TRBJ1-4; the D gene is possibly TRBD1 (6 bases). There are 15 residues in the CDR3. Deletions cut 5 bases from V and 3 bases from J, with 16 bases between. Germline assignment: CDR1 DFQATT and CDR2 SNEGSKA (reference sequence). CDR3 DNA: TGCAGTGCTCTACGCCGGGGGGCCTCTAATGAAAAACTGTTTTTT. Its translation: CSALRRGASNEKLFF.

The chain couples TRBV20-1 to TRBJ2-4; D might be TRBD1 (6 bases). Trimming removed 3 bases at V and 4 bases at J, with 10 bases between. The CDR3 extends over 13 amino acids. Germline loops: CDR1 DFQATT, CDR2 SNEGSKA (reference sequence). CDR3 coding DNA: TGCAGTGCTAGGGCAGGGGTAAAAAACATTCAGTACTTC. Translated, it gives CSARAGVKNIQYF.

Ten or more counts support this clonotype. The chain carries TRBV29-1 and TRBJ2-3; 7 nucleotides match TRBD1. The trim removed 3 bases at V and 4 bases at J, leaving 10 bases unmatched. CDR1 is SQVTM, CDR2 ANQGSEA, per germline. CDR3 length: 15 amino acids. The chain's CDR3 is CSVEGYRGRPDTQYF. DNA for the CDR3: TGCAGCGTTGAGGGCTACAGGGGCCGCCCAGATACGCAGTATTTT.

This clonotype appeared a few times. CDR3 loop: CASSWDVQGRRLETQYF. The CDR3 nucleotides read TGCGCCAGCAGCTGGGATGTACAGGGACGACGCCTTGAGACCCAGTACTTC. This rearrangement joins TRBV5-1 to TRBJ2-5; tentative D call: TRBD1 (6 bases). The CDR3 spans 17 residues. The germline V gene has CDR1 SGHRS and CDR2 YFSETQ. V was cut by 3 bases and J by 5 bases, with 23 bases left in between.

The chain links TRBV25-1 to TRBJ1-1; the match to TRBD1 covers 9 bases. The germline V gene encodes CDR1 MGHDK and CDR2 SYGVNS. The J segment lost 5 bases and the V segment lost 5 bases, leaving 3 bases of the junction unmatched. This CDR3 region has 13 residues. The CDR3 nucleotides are TGTGCCAGCAGTACAGGGGGCAGGACTGAAGCTTTCTTT. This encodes CASSTGGRTEAFF.

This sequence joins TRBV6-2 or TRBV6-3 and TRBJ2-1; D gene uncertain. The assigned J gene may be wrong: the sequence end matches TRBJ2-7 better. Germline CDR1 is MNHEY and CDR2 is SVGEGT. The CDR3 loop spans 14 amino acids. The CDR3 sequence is CASSNMEQFYEQYF. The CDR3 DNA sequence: TGTGCCAGCAGTAATATGGAACAATTCTACGAGCAGTACTTC.

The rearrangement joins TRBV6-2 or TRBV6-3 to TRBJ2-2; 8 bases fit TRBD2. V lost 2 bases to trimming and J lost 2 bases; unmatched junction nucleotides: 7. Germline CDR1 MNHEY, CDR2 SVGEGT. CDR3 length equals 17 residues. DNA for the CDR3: TGTGCCAGCAGTTACCTAAGCGGGGGTCAAAACACCGGGGAGCTGTTTTTT. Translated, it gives CASSYLSGGQNTGELFF.

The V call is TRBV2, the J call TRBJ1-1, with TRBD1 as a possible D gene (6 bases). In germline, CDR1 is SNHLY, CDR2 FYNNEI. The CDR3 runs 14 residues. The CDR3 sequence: CAAGAGELLTEAFF. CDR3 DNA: TGTGCAGCGGGGGCAGGGGAGTTGTTGACTGAAGCTTTCTTT.

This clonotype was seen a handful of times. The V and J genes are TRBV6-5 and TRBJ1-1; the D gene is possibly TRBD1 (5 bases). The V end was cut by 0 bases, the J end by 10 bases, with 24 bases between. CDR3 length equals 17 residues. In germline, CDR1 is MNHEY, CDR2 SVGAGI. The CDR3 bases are TGTGCCAGCAGTTACTCGATCTCGCCTTGGGACGGGGAGGTAGCTTTCTTT. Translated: CASSYSISPWDGEVAFF.

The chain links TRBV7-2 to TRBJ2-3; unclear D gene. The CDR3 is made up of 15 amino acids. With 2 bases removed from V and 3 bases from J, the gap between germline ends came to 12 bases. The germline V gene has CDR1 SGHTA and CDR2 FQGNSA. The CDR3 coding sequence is TGTGCCAGCAGCTTATTAAGAGTCTCAACAGATACGCAGTATTTT. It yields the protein CASSLLRVSTDTQYF.

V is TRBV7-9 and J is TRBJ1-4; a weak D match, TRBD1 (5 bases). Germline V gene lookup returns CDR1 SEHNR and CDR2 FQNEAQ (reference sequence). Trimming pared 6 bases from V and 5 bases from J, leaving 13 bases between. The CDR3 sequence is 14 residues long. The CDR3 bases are TGTGCCAGCAGTCCAGGGTGGGAGAATGAAAAACTGTTTTTT. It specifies CASSPGWENEKLFF.

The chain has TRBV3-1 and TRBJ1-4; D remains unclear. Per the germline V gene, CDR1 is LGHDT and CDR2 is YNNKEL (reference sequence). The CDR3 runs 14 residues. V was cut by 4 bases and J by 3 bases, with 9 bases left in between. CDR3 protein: CASSPTSANEKLFF. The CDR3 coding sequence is TGTGCCAGCAGCCCTACCTCAGCTAATGAAAAACTGTTTTTT.

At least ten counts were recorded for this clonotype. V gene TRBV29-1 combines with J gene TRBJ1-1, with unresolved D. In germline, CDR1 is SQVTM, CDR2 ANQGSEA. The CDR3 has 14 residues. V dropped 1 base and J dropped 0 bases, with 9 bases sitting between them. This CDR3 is CSVEVRAMNTEAFF. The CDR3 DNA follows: TGCAGCGTTGAAGTCAGAGCAATGAACACTGAAGCTTTCTTT.

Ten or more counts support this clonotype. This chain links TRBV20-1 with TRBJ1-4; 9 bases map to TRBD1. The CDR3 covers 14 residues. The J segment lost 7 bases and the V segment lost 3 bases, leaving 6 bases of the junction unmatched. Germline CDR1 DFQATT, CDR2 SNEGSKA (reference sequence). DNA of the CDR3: TGCAGTGCTAGGGACAGGGGCTTTTTTGAAAAACTGTTTTTT. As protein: CSARDRGFFEKLFF.

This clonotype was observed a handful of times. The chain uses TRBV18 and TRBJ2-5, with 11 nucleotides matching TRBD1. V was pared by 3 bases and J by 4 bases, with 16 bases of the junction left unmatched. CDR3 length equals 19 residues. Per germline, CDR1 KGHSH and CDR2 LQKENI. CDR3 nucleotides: TGTGCCAGCTCACCGCGCCTTAGTATGGGACAGGGGGTCCGAGAGACCCAGTACTTC. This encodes CASSPRLSMGQGVRETQYF.

This chain's CDR3 is CASSQDSRGRGTEAFF. The CDR3 nucleotides read TGCGCCAGCAGCCAAGATAGTAGGGGGCGAGGTACTGAAGCTTTCTTT. The rearrangement uses TRBV4-3 and TRBJ1-1, with 7 bases that match TRBD1. The germline V gene encodes CDR1 LGHNA and CDR2 YSLEER. V shed 0 bases, J shed 5 bases, and the junction held 9 bases outside the gene matches. The CDR3 extends over 16 amino acids.

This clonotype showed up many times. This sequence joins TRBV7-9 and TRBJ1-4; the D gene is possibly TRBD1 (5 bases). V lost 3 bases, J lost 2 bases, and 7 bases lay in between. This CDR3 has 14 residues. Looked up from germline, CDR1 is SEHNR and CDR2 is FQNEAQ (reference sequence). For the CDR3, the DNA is TGTGCCAGCAGCTTTGGGGGGACTAATGAAAAACTGTTTTTT. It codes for CASSFGGTNEKLFF.

DNA of the CDR3: TGTGCCGGATTAGCGGCGGGGGCCCAGTACTTC. Protein: CAGLAAGAQYF. This rearrangement joins TRBV2 to TRBJ2-5, with 7 bases that match TRBD2. The CDR3 length is 11 residues. Germline CDR1 is SNHLY and CDR2 is FYNNEI. Trimming at V came to 11 bases and at J to 9 bases, leaving 9 bases not matched to a gene.

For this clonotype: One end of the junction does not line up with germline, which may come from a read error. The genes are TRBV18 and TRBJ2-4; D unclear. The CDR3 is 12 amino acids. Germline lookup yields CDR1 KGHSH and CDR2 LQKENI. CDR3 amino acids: CVSSPTENIQYF. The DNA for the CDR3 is TGTGTCAGCTCACCAACGGAAAACATTCAGTACTTC. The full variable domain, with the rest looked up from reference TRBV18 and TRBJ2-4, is NAGVMQNPRHLVRRRGQEARLRCSPMKGHSHVYWYRQLPEEGLKFMVYLQKENIIDESGMPKERFSAEFPKEGPSILRIQQVVRGDSAAYFCVSSPTENIQYFGAGTRLSVL.

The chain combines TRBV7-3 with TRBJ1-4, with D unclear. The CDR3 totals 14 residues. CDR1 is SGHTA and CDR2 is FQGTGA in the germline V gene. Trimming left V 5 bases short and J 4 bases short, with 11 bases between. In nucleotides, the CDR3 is TGTGCCAGCAGCCGAAGAGGGTATAATGAAAAACTGTTTTTT. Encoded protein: CASSRRGYNEKLFF. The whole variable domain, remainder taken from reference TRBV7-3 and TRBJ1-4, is GAGVSQTPSNKVTEKGKYVELRCDPISGHTALYWYRQSLGQGPEFLIYFQGTGAADDSGLPNDRFFAVRPEGSVSTLKIQRTERGDSAVYLCASSRRGYNEKLFFGSGTQLSVL.

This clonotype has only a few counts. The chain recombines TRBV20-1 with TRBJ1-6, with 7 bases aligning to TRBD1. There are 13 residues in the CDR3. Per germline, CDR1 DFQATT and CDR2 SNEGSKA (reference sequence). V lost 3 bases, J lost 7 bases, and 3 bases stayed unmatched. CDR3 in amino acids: CSASRDRNSPLHF. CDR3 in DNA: TGCAGTGCTAGCCGGGACAGAAATTCACCCCTCCACTTT.